This T cell receptor (beta chain) appears in the sequencing data of a study of T cells after yellow fever vaccination. On the study more broadly: The fractions with low cell numbers were processed using SMART-Seq v4 Ultra Low Input. General study results and limits: A large majority of primary-vaccination clones showed up again after the booster (96% CD4, around 85% CD8).

Production of TCR cDNA was by 5'RACE template switching, which also added a universal primer site and UMIs. TCRdb passed the 5' RACE reads through MiXCR, listing each CDR3 protein once. The sample consists of about 58,000 distinct CDR3 sequences, 7.1% of them appearing once. This clonotype was counted a few times. Its specificity is not known. The CDR3 contains 14 residues. Germline CDR1 SEHNR, CDR2 FQNEAQ (reference sequence). The V segment lost 4 bases and the J segment 4 bases; nucleotides outside the gene matches: 3. The TCR was taken from a man between 18 and 29 years old who received the YFV17D yellow fever vaccine. The sequenced sample was CD8+ T cells sorted from PBMCs, obtained on the day of the first yellow fever vaccination. This chain joins TRBV7-9 and TRBJ1-4; 7 nucleotides match TRBD1. CDR3 loop: CASSSGQYNEKLFF. CDR3 DNA: TGTGCCAGCAGCTCGGGACAGTATAATGAAAAACTGTTTTTT.